This T cell receptor (beta chain) was obtained from a study of cytomegalovirus exposure and HLA in healthy donors. The overall study: Samples from HLA-typed donors yielded about 85 million unique TCRs in an early data release. Among 398 genotyped donors, more than 65% fell in the Caucasian-associated ancestry cluster.

The PCR was carried out with 60 Vbeta primers and 13 Jbeta primers. Produced via immunoSEQ multiplex PCR; TCRdb's table is partial and in-frame only. This sample has about 130,000 clones, with about 72% found just once. V dropped 5 bases and J dropped 2; count of bases not matched to a gene: 7. The CDR3 covers 15 residues. The germline CDR1 and CDR2 sequences are LNHDA and SQIVND (reference sequence). The clonotype comes from a female donor in good health and CMV-seronegative. Sequencing was carried out using PBMCs. V usage is TRBV19 and J usage is TRBJ2-7; 9 bases map to TRBD1. CDR3 DNA sequence: TGTGCCAGTAGTGCCCGACAGGGGGTACCCTACGAGCAGTACTTC. This translates into CASSARQGVPYEQYF.